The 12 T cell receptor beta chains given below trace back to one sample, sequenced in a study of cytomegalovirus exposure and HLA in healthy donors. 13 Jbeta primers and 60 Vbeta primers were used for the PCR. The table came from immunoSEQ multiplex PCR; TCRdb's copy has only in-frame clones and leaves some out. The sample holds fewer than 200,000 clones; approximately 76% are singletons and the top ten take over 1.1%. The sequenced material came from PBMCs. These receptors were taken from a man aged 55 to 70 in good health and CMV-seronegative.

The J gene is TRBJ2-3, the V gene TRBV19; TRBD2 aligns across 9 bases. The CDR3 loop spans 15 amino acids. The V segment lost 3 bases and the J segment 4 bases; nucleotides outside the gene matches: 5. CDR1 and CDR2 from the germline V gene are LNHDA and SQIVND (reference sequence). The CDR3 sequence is CASSIRREGPDTQYF. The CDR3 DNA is TGTGCCAGTAGTATTAGGCGGGAGGGCCCAGATACGCAGTATTTT.

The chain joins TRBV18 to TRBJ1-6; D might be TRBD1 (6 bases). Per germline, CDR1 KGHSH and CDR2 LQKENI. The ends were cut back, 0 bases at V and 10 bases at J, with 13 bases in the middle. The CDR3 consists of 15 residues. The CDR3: CASSPPDSGWSPLHF. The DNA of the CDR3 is TGTGCCAGCTCACCACCGGACAGCGGATGGTCACCCCTCCACTTT.

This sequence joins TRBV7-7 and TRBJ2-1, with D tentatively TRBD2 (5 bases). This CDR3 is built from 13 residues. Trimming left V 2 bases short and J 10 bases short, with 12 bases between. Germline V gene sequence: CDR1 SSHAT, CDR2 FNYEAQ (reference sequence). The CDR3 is CASSLNSASEQFF. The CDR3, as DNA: TGTGCCAGCAGCTTAAATAGCGCGAGCGAGCAGTTCTTC.

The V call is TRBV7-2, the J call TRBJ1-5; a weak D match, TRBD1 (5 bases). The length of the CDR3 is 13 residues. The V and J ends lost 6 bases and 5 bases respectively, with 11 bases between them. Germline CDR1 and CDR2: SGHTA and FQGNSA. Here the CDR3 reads CASSFTTDQPQHF. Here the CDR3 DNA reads TGTGCCAGCAGTTTTACGACAGATCAGCCCCAGCATTTT.

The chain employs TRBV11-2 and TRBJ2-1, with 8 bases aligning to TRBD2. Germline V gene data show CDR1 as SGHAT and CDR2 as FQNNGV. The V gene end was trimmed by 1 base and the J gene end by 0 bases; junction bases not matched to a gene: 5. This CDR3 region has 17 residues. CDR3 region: CASSLGVLAVSYNEQFF. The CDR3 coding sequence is TGTGCCAGCAGCTTAGGAGTACTAGCGGTCTCCTACAATGAGCAGTTCTTC.

CDR3 loop: CASSHGTSGRTYNEQFF. In DNA, the CDR3 is TGCGCCAGCAGCCACGGGACTAGCGGGAGGACCTACAATGAGCAGTTCTTC. The rearrangement uses TRBV4-3 and TRBJ2-1; TRBD2 matches at 15 bases. CDR3 length: 17 residues. Per the germline V gene, CDR1 is LGHNA and CDR2 is YSLEER. The V gene end was trimmed by 3 bases and the J gene end by 2 bases; junction bases not matched to a gene: 2.

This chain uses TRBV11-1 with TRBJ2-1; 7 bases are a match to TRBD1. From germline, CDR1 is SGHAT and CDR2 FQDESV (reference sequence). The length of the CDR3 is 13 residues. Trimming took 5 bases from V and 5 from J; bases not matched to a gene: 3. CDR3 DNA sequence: TGTGCCAGCAGCCCCGACAGGGACAATGAGCAGTTCTTC. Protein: CASSPDRDNEQFF.

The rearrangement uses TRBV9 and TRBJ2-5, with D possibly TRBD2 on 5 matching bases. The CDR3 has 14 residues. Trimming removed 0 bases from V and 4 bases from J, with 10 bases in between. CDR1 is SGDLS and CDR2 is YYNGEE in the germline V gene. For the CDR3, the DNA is TGTGCCAGCAGCGTAGAGACGGCGGGAGAGACCCAGTACTTC. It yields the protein CASSVETAGETQYF.

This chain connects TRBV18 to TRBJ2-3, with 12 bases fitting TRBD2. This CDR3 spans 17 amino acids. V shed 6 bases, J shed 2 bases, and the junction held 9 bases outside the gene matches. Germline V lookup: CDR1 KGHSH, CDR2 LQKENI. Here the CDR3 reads CASSPLLAGGFTDTQYF. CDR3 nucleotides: TGTGCCAGCTCCCCTCTACTAGCGGGGGGATTCACAGATACGCAGTATTTT.

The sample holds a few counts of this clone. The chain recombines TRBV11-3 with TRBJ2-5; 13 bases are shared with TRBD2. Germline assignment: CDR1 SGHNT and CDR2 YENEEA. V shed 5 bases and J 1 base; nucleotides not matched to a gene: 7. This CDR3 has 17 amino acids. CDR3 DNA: TGTGCCAGCAGCCCCGGACTAGCGGGAGCCCTCCAAGAGACCCAGTACTTC. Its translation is CASSPGLAGALQETQYF. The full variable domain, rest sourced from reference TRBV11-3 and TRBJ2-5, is EAGVVQSPRYKIIEKKQPVAFWCNPISGHNTLYWYLQNLGQGPELLIRYENEEAVDDSQLPKDRFSAERLKGVDSTLKIQPAELGDSAVYLCASSPGLAGALQETQYFGPGTRLLVL.

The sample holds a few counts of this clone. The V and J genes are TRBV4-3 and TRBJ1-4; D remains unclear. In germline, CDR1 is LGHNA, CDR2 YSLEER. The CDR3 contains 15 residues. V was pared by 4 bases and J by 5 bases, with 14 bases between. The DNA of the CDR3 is TGCGCCAGCAGCCTTTGGGCATTTCAGAATGAAAAACTGTTTTTT. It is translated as CASSLWAFQNEKLFF.

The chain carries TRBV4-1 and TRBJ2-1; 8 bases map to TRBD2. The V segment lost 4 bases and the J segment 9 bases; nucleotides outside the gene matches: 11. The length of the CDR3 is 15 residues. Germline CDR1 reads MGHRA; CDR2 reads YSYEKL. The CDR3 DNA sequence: TGCGCCAGCAGCCCTTTTAACGGGGGGGCCGTTGAGCAGTTCTTC. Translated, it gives CASSPFNGGAVEQFF.